What follows are 2 T cell receptor beta chains derived from one specimen sequenced in a study of blood T cells in healthy people across ages. Next came a second PCR, run for about 7 to 12 cycles, which used a sample-barcoded 5' primer along with a J-beta primer mix. From the 5' RACE reads, TCRdb called clonotypes with MiXCR, one entry per CDR3 protein. The sample holds around 1,700,000 distinct CDR3 sequences, under 30% seen once. Sequencing used blood. These receptor sequences come from a woman between 25 and 40 years old in good health.

This clonotype has a count of ten or more. The V gene is TRBV12-3 or TRBV12-4, the J gene TRBJ2-3; a weak D match, TRBD2 (5 bases). The CDR3 is 15 residues long. The V gene lost 4 bases and the J gene lost 4 bases, with 15 bases spanning the gap. CDR3 sequence (DNA): TGTGCCAGCAGTTCTAGCCACCAGAGCGCAGATACGCAGTATTTT. This gives the protein CASSSSHQSADTQYF.

This clonotype was counted a few times. The chain has TRBV5-1 and TRBJ2-7; 8 bases agree with TRBD1. This CDR3 is built from 18 residues. Germline V gives CDR1 SGHRS, CDR2 YFSETQ. V was clipped by 4 bases and J by 3 bases; unmatched bases: 18. CDR3 sequence: CASSVEGLGQGSIYEQYF. In DNA, the CDR3 is TGCGCCAGCAGCGTGGAGGGGTTAGGACAGGGCTCAATCTACGAGCAGTACTTC.